Listed here are 10 T cell receptor beta chains from one sample, sequenced in a study of blood T cells in healthy people across ages. It was with a sample-barcoded 5' primer and a J-beta primer mix that a second PCR of roughly 7 to 11 cycles was run. Via MiXCR, TCRdb re-called the 5' RACE reads, giving one row per CDR3 protein. The sample yields fewer than 2 million distinct CDR3 sequences, roughly two fifths seen once. Specimen: blood. The receptor set was obtained from a human donor in good health.

The chain is built from TRBV12-3 or TRBV12-4 and TRBJ2-7, with 10 bases that match TRBD2. The CDR3 covers 14 residues. V dropped 6 bases and J dropped 4; count of bases not matched to a gene: 6. The CDR3 nucleotides are TGTGCCAGCAGCGCCTCTAGCGGGGGATACGAGCAGTACTTC. Translated: CASSASSGGYEQYF.

This clonotype occurred many times. The J gene is TRBJ2-7, the V gene TRBV29-1, with D maybe TRBD2 (6 bases). Germline V CDR1 and CDR2: SQVTM, ANQGSEA. This CDR3 is built from 11 residues. V was clipped by 6 bases and J by 6 bases, with 12 bases between them. This chain's CDR3 is CSVGPGGEQYF. The CDR3 nucleotides read TGCAGCGTGGGTCCCGGGGGCGAGCAGTACTTC.

This clonotype appeared a few times. V and J are TRBV28 and TRBJ1-4; no reliable D call. Germline assignment: CDR1 MDHEN and CDR2 SYDVKM. The ends were cut back, 2 bases at V and 0 bases at J, with 7 bases in the middle. There are 15 residues in the CDR3. CDR3 sequence reads: CASSLGATTNEKLFF. For the CDR3, the DNA is TGTGCCAGCAGTTTAGGAGCTACAACTAATGAAAAACTGTTTTTT. The full variable domain, completed using reference TRBV28 and TRBJ1-4, is DVKVTQSSRYLVKRTGEKVFLECVQDMDHENMFWYRQDPGLGLRLIYFSYDVKMKEKGDIPEGYSVSREKKERFSLILESASTNQTSMYLCASSLGATTNEKLFFGSGTQLSVL.

This clonotype was counted only a few times. The genes are TRBV19 and TRBJ1-5, with a possible D match to TRBD1 (5 bases). V was pared by 2 bases and J by 5 bases, with 16 bases between. This CDR3 has 16 residues. Germline V CDR1 and CDR2: LNHDA, SQIVND (reference sequence). CDR3 in DNA: TGTGCCAGTAGTATAAACGGCAGGGAGGGAGATCAGCCCCAGCATTTT. Its translation: CASSINGREGDQPQHF.

The V gene is TRBV20-1, the J gene TRBJ1-1, with TRBD1 matching 7 bases. The V gene's germline CDR1 is DFQATT and CDR2 SNEGSKA (reference sequence). The CDR3 sequence is 14 residues long. V gave up 2 bases and J gave up 1 base; unmatched junction bases: 4. CDR3 protein: CSARQGQQNTEAFF. The CDR3 DNA reads TGCAGTGCTAGACAGGGACAGCAGAACACTGAAGCTTTCTTT.

With regard to this clonotype: Without the conserved terminal phenylalanine or tryptophan, this CDR3 likely stems from a read error. The chain couples TRBV18 to TRBJ2-7; the D gene could be TRBD1 or TRBD2 (5 bases each). The V gene's germline CDR1 is KGHSH and CDR2 LQKENI. The CDR3 consists of 15 residues. Trimming cost V 0 bases and J 1 base, with 10 bases left between them. Here the CDR3 DNA reads TGTGCCAGCTCACCACCCAGGGACCCATCCTACGAGCAGTACTCC. It encodes CASSPPRDPSYEQYS.

V usage is TRBV10-3 and J usage is TRBJ1-2; no clear D gene. Germline-derived CDR1 and CDR2 are ENHRY and SYGVKD. This CDR3 is 15 amino acids long. The ends were cut back, 0 bases at V and 2 bases at J, with 10 bases in the middle. The CDR3 reads CAISESMVTNYGYTF. CDR3 nucleotides: TGTGCCATCAGTGAGTCGATGGTAACCAACTATGGCTACACCTTC.

The chain joins TRBV5-1 to TRBJ1-2; 8 bases line up with TRBD1. After removal of 3 bases from V and 6 bases from J, the junction contained 4 bases not matched to a gene. The CDR3 has 13 residues. The germline V gene encodes CDR1 SGHRS and CDR2 YFSETQ. The CDR3 bases are TGCGCCAGCAGCTCAAGGGACAGGAATGGCTACACCTTC. Encoded protein: CASSSRDRNGYTF.

A few counts support this clonotype. This sequence joins TRBV5-1 and TRBJ1-1; 9 positions agree with TRBD1. Per germline, CDR1 SGHRS and CDR2 YFSETQ. V shed 2 bases and J 3 bases; nucleotides not matched to a gene: 5. The CDR3 has 15 residues. For the CDR3, the DNA is TGCGCCAGCAGCTTAATACAGGGGGCGTACACTGAAGCTTTCTTT. This encodes CASSLIQGAYTEAFF.

The table lists this clonotype with a few counts. The J gene is TRBJ2-7, the V gene TRBV20-1; maybe TRBD2 (6 bases). Germline V CDR1 and CDR2: DFQATT, SNEGSKA (reference sequence). This CDR3 contains 16 residues. V lost 0 bases to trimming and J lost 2 bases, with 17 bases between them. The CDR3: CSARDRRSGLTYEQYF. The CDR3 coding sequence is TGCAGTGCTAGAGATCGGAGGAGCGGGCTAACCTACGAGCAGTACTTC.